Each of the 28 T cell receptor beta chains below was sequenced from the same sample in a study of vaccination and CD4 T cells after COVID-19. Time point of the sample: late sampling 161 to 241 days after vaccination in a few convalescent patients. TCRdb itself ran the PCR reads through MiXCR, one entry per CDR3 protein. The sample holds 25,000 to 30,000 distinct CDR3 sequences, roughly 50% seen once. The material was CD4+ T cells from blood, obtained about 7 months after SARS-CoV-2 vaccination. Receptors were obtained from a human donor who had recovered from COVID-19.

The rearrangement links TRBV20-1 to TRBJ2-1; D is ambiguous. The CDR3 is 13 amino acids. The germline gives CDR1 DFQATT, CDR2 SNEGSKA (reference sequence). The ends were cut back, 6 bases at V and 10 bases at J, with 19 bases in the middle. CDR3 amino acids: CSADSPGLGEQFF. The CDR3 DNA follows: TGCAGTGCCGATAGCCCTGGTCTGGGGGAGCAGTTCTTC.

This clonotype is labeled medium-sized (0.01 to 0.1%). J is TRBJ1-5 and V is TRBV6-1; D unclear. Trimming took off 2 bases at V and 5 bases at J, with 10 bases between the two ends. Looked up from germline, CDR1 is MNHNS and CDR2 is SASEGT. The CDR3 covers 14 residues. The CDR3 nucleotides are TGTGCCAGCAGTGAACTAACGGACCATCAGCCCCAGCATTTT. This sequence encodes CASSELTDHQPQHF.

CDR3 in DNA: TGCAGTGCTAGAGTGGCGGGTACCTCCTACAATGAGCAGTTCTTC. Amino acid sequence: CSARVAGTSYNEQFF. The chain combines TRBV20-1 with TRBJ2-1; TRBD2 is a possible D gene (5 bases). CDR1 is DFQATT, CDR2 SNEGSKA, per germline (reference sequence). The length of the CDR3 is 15 residues. The V end lost 1 base, the J end lost 0 bases, and 10 bases lay between the germline ends.

This clonotype was counted a few times. This chain uses TRBV6-5 with TRBJ2-1, with D perhaps assigned TRBD1 or TRBD2 (6 bases each). The germline gives CDR1 MNHEY, CDR2 SVGAGI. CDR3 length equals 16 residues. V was trimmed by 0 bases and J by 9 bases, leaving 18 bases between them. This CDR3 reads CASSYSLRGRVSEQFF. The CDR3 DNA sequence: TGTGCCAGCAGTTACTCCCTCCGGGGGCGGGTCAGTGAGCAGTTCTTC.

This chain uses TRBV20-1 with TRBJ2-7, with TRBD1 matching over 7 bases. This CDR3 region has 14 residues. In germline, CDR1 is DFQATT, CDR2 SNEGSKA (reference sequence). V lost 6 bases and J lost 3; bases outside the gene matches: 11. Written as DNA, the CDR3 is TGCAGTGCGCTCCTCCGGGACAGTGGCTACGAGCAGTACTTC. Its translation: CSALLRDSGYEQYF.

The J gene is TRBJ2-2, the V gene TRBV6-2 or TRBV6-3; D gene unclear. This CDR3 contains 15 residues. V was shortened by 2 bases and J by 7 bases, with 14 bases between the two germline ends. The germline V gene encodes CDR1 MNHEY and CDR2 SVGEGT. CDR3 nucleotides: TGTGCCAGCAGTTACCTCATAACGGGTAGCGGGGAGCTGTTTTTT. Amino acid sequence: CASSYLITGSGELFF.

The chain joins TRBV27 to TRBJ2-5; 7 positions match TRBD1. The CDR3 contains 14 residues. Germline trimming cut 5 bases from V and 2 bases from J; bases unmatched to any gene: 5. Germline CDR1 reads MNHEY; CDR2 reads SMNVEV (reference sequence). The CDR3 loop reads CASSPWDRQETQYF. The CDR3 DNA reads TGTGCCAGCAGTCCATGGGACAGACAAGAGACCCAGTACTTC.

The gene calls are TRBV7-9 and TRBJ1-1, with 10 positions matching TRBD1. From germline, CDR1 is SEHNR and CDR2 FQNEAQ (reference sequence). V dropped 4 bases and J dropped 8; count of bases not matched to a gene: 1. There are 12 residues in the CDR3. CDR3 sequence (DNA): TGTGCCAGCAGCTGGACAGGGGGAGAAGCTTTCTTT. Translation: CASSWTGGEAFF.

The CDR3 protein is CSAPRDGSYNEQFF. The CDR3 DNA sequence: TGCAGTGCTCCAAGGGACGGGTCCTACAATGAGCAGTTCTTC. The chain links TRBV20-1 to TRBJ2-1; D might be TRBD1 or TRBD2, each matching 5 bases. The germline V gene has CDR1 DFQATT and CDR2 SNEGSKA (reference sequence). The CDR3 runs 14 residues. V was clipped by 5 bases and J by 1 base, with 12 bases between them.

This clonotype is medium-sized within its sample. The chain employs TRBV20-1 and TRBJ2-1; no clear D. In germline, CDR1 is DFQATT, CDR2 SNEGSKA (reference sequence). The ends were cut back, 4 bases at V and 4 bases at J, with 5 bases in the middle. There are 11 residues in the CDR3. The CDR3 DNA reads TGCAGTGCTAACGTGTACAATGAGCAGTTCTTC. It is translated as CSANVYNEQFF.

This chain connects TRBV6-5 to TRBJ1-2; TRBD1 matches at 7 bases. Trimming removed 2 bases from V and 6 bases from J; junction bases left unmatched: 6. The CDR3 runs 14 residues. Germline CDR1 is MNHEY and CDR2 is SVGAGI. This chain's CDR3 is CASSYGGQRNGYTF. The DNA of the CDR3 is TGTGCCAGCAGTTACGGGGGACAGCGTAATGGCTACACCTTC.

V usage is TRBV7-3 and J usage is TRBJ2-2, with 12 bases aligning to TRBD2. Germline CDR1 reads SGHTA; CDR2 reads FQGTGA. This CDR3 is built from 17 residues. Unmatched junction bases numbered 4, after V lost 0 bases and J lost 5 bases. This chain's CDR3 is CASSLTLAGGPTGELFF. The CDR3 DNA is TGTGCCAGCAGCTTAACCCTAGCGGGAGGGCCTACCGGGGAGCTGTTTTTT.

This clonotype turned up a few times. The chain employs TRBV10-3 and TRBJ2-5; TRBD2 agrees at 8 bases. V was clipped by 2 bases and J by 4 bases; unmatched bases: 21. Per germline, CDR1 ENHRY and CDR2 SYGVKD. The CDR3 length is 20 residues. DNA for the CDR3: TGTGCCATCAGTGAGCCAAAGGGACTAGTGAGTCCCAAAGAGGGAGAGACCCAGTACTTC. It is translated as CAISEPKGLVSPKEGETQYF.

This clonotype has a handful of counts. The chain recombines TRBV20-1 with TRBJ2-5, with 7 bases identical to TRBD2. CDR1 and CDR2 (germline): DFQATT, SNEGSKA (reference sequence). The CDR3 consists of 15 residues. V gave up 3 bases and J gave up 4 bases; unmatched junction bases: 11. Here the CDR3 reads CSASRSGGSGETQYF. CDR3 nucleotides: TGCAGTGCTAGTAGATCGGGCGGGAGTGGAGAGACCCAGTACTTC.

This clonotype has only a few counts. J is TRBJ1-2 and V is TRBV7-8; TRBD1 matches 8 bases. This CDR3 comprises 12 residues. Trimming took 7 bases from V and 8 from J; bases not matched to a gene: 6. CDR1 and CDR2 from the germline V gene are SGHVS and FQNEAQ. The CDR3 coding sequence is TGTGCCAGCACCGACAGGGGTAGGGGCTACACCTTC. Encoded protein: CASTDRGRGYTF.

This clonotype was picked up a small number of times. V gene TRBV19 combines with J gene TRBJ2-5, with D unclear. Per germline, CDR1 LNHDA and CDR2 SQIVND (reference sequence). The CDR3 has 14 amino acids. V lost 4 bases, J lost 5 bases, and 14 bases lay in between. The CDR3 is CASSTLPGSETQYF. CDR3 sequence (DNA): TGTGCCAGTAGTACCCTGCCAGGTTCGGAGACCCAGTACTTC.

The J gene is TRBJ1-6, the V gene TRBV6-5; TRBD1 aligns across 11 bases. V shed 2 bases, J shed 6 bases, and the junction held 0 bases outside the gene matches. The CDR3 is made up of 15 amino acids. The V gene's germline CDR1 is MNHEY and CDR2 SVGAGI. The CDR3 nucleotides are TGTGCCAGCAGTTACGGGACAGGGGGTAATTCACCCCTCCACTTT. As protein: CASSYGTGGNSPLHF.

This chain uses TRBV6-1 with TRBJ1-2; 7 positions match TRBD1. After removal of 3 bases from V and 8 bases from J, the junction contained 6 bases not matched to a gene. This CDR3 contains 13 residues. Germline-derived CDR1 and CDR2 are MNHNS and SASEGT. CDR3 loop: CASSEGQFPGYTF. CDR3 nucleotides: TGTGCCAGCAGTGAGGGACAGTTCCCAGGCTACACCTTC.

The CDR3 DNA is TGTGCCAGCAGCTTAGGGATAAACCAAGAGACCCAGTACTTC. It encodes CASSLGINQETQYF. The chain uses TRBV7-2 and TRBJ2-5; D gene unclear. Germline CDR1 is SGHTA and CDR2 is FQGNSA. The CDR3 has 14 residues. Trimming cost V 1 base and J 0 bases, with 6 bases left between them.

This clonotype was detected a few times. This chain joins TRBV4-1 and TRBJ2-5; D is perhaps TRBD2 (6 bases). V was shortened by 4 bases and J by 5 bases, with 14 bases between the two germline ends. The CDR3 is made up of 14 amino acids. Germline V gene data show CDR1 as MGHRA and CDR2 as YSYEKL. DNA for the CDR3: TGCGCCAGCAGCCCCGCGCGGGGACGTGAGACCCAGTACTTC. Its translation is CASSPARGRETQYF.

The chain recombines TRBV7-3 with TRBJ2-5, with 7 positions matching TRBD2. V was clipped by 2 bases and J by 3 bases; unmatched bases: 12. The CDR3 consists of 17 residues. Germline CDR1 SGHTA, CDR2 FQGTGA. The CDR3 DNA is TGTGCCAGCAGCTTAGATCCGGGGTCTAGCGGAAAAGAGACCCAGTACTTC. Translating gives CASSLDPGSSGKETQYF. Full variable domain (outside the CDR3, taken from reference TRBV7-3 and TRBJ2-5): GAGVSQTPSNKVTEKGKYVELRCDPISGHTALYWYRQSLGQGPEFLIYFQGTGAADDSGLPNDRFFAVRPEGSVSTLKIQRTERGDSAVYLCASSLDPGSSGKETQYFGPGTRLLVL.

The table lists this clonotype with a few counts. The rearrangement links TRBV7-2 to TRBJ2-7; D remains ambiguous. Per germline, CDR1 SGHTA and CDR2 FQGNSA. Trimming removed 5 bases at V and 3 bases at J, with 5 bases between. There are 11 residues in the CDR3. CDR3 coding DNA: TGTGCCAGCAGCCCCCACTACGAGCAGTACTTC. It codes for CASSPHYEQYF.

CDR3 sequence reads: CASSLGVNTEAFF. CDR3 nucleotides: TGCGCCAGCAGCTTGGGAGTGAACACTGAAGCTTTCTTT. The chain recombines TRBV5-1 with TRBJ1-1; no clear D gene. The V end was cut by 0 bases, the J end by 0 bases, with 3 bases between. In germline, CDR1 is SGHRS, CDR2 YFSETQ. The CDR3 runs to 13 residues.

CDR3 DNA sequence: TGTGCCAGCAGTTACACAGCGGGAGGGCCGCGTGAGCAGTTCTTC. Translating it yields CASSYTAGGPREQFF. The rearrangement joins TRBV6-5 to TRBJ2-1, with TRBD2 identical over 10 bases. The trim removed 2 bases at V and 9 bases at J, leaving 7 bases unmatched. The CDR3 is 15 amino acids. Germline V gives CDR1 MNHEY, CDR2 SVGAGI.

The chain recombines TRBV20-1 with TRBJ2-3, with D tentatively TRBD1 (5 bases). Germline values: CDR1 DFQATT, CDR2 SNEGSKA (reference sequence). Trimming cost V 0 bases and J 4 bases, with 8 bases left between them. The CDR3 sequence is 13 residues long. The CDR3 protein is CSARDPRADTQYF. The CDR3 DNA is TGCAGTGCTAGAGATCCCAGGGCAGATACGCAGTATTTT.

This chain joins TRBV12-3 or TRBV12-4 and TRBJ2-5; D is undetermined. V was cut by 0 bases and J by 5 bases, with 4 bases left in between. CDR3 size: 12 residues. DNA for the CDR3: TGTGCCAGCAGTTTAGCGCCGGAGACCCAGTACTTC. It codes for CASSLAPETQYF.

This clonotype was detected a few times. The chain is built from TRBV6-1 and TRBJ2-3, with 8 bases fitting TRBD1. The CDR3 covers 15 residues. Germline-derived CDR1 and CDR2 are MNHNS and SASEGT. Trimming at V came to 6 bases and at J to 2 bases, leaving 7 bases not matched to a gene. In DNA form, the CDR3 reads TGTGCCAGCAGGGACAGGGACTTTGACACAGATACGCAGTATTTT. Protein product: CASRDRDFDTDTQYF.

The rearrangement links TRBV6-2 or TRBV6-3 to TRBJ2-1, with TRBD2 matching over 10 bases. J gave up 7 bases and V 2 bases, and 8 bases lay outside the gene matches. Germline V gives CDR1 MNHEY, CDR2 SVGEGT. The CDR3 contains 16 residues. CDR3 DNA sequence: TGTGCCAGCAGTTACGGCCTAGCGGGAGTAACGAATGAGCAGTTCTTC. It translates to CASSYGLAGVTNEQFF.